Listed here are 21 T cell receptor beta chains from one sample, sequenced in a study of T cell repertoires in cytomegalovirus infection. TCRdb reanalysed the reads using MiXCR and keeps one entry per CDR3 protein. The sample consists of fewer than 400,000 distinct CDR3 sequences, approximately 18% of them appearing once. The specimen sequenced was PBMCs. These receptor sequences come from a human donor in good health (CMV status not recorded). Some clones in this sample may be carry-over from other donors' samples.

The chain recombines TRBV6-6 with TRBJ2-7; 9 positions agree with TRBD2. The CDR3 spans 16 residues. J lost 5 bases, V lost 5 bases, and 13 bases had no gene match. Germline assignment: CDR1 MNHNY and CDR2 SVGAGI (reference sequence). The CDR3, as DNA: TGTGCCAGCAGTCCCGGGTCCCCTAGCGGGAACAACGAGCAGTACTTC. It is translated as CASSPGSPSGNNEQYF.

This clonotype was seen many times. The CDR3 region has the DNA TGTGCCAGCAGTTCTGGACTAGCTGGGACCCAGTACTTC. Encoded protein: CASSSGLAGTQYF. The V and J genes are TRBV7-2 and TRBJ2-5, with TRBD2 identical over 8 bases. Germline V gives CDR1 SGHTA, CDR2 FQGNSA. CDR3 length: 13 amino acids. Losses at the gene ends were 6 bases for V and 7 bases for J; bases not matched to a gene: 7.

In this sample, this clonotype turned up once. This may stem from a read error, because a much larger clone lies one nucleotide away. The rearrangement joins TRBV12-3 or TRBV12-4 to TRBJ1-5, with 8 bases lining up with TRBD1. The CDR3 is 20 residues long. V lost 9 bases, J lost 2 bases, and 24 bases stayed unmatched. The CDR3 region is CARYGPRTGIYRNRNQPQHF. CDR3 coding DNA: TGTGCCAGATACGGGCCCCGGACAGGGATTTATAGGAATCGCAATCAGCCCCAGCATTTT.

The chain is built from TRBV9 and TRBJ2-5, with D possibly TRBD2 on 6 matching bases. Germline assignment: CDR1 SGDLS and CDR2 YYNGEE. CDR3 length: 14 residues. The germline V and J ends were trimmed by 4 bases and 6 bases, with 16 bases remaining between them. CDR3 loop: CASSRGGAGKTQYF. The CDR3 DNA sequence: TGTGCCAGCAGCCGTGGAGGGGCCGGAAAGACCCAGTACTTC.

This clonotype was seen a few times. The rearrangement uses TRBV20-1 and TRBJ1-6; D gene unclear. Germline CDR1 reads DFQATT; CDR2 reads SNEGSKA (reference sequence). The ends were cut back, 5 bases at V and 13 bases at J, with 18 bases in the middle. This CDR3 comprises 13 residues. CDR3 protein: CSALLSRISPLHF. DNA of the CDR3: TGCAGTGCTCTATTATCTCGGATTTCTCCCCTCCACTTT.

This clonotype was counted a few times. The chain has TRBV6-1 and TRBJ2-1; D perhaps matches TRBD2 (7 bases). CDR3 length: 15 residues. Per the germline V gene, CDR1 is MNHNS and CDR2 is SASEGT. The ends were cut back, 6 bases at V and 6 bases at J, with 18 bases in the middle. CDR3 sequence reads: CASRGGASAFNEQFF. In DNA, the CDR3 is TGTGCCAGCAGAGGGGGGGCTAGCGCTTTCAATGAGCAGTTCTTC.

The chain links TRBV12-3 or TRBV12-4 to TRBJ2-1; 9 nucleotides align to TRBD2. This CDR3 has 16 residues. V was clipped by 1 base and J by 7 bases; unmatched bases: 8. CDR3 sequence (DNA): TGTGCCAGCAGTTTAGTGGTGCGGGGGGGGGTTAATGAGCAGTTCTTC. This gives the protein CASSLVVRGGVNEQFF.

V and J are TRBV12-3 or TRBV12-4 and TRBJ1-5, with D possibly matching TRBD1 (6 bases). The V and J ends lost 8 bases and 5 bases respectively, with 16 bases between them. The CDR3 is made up of 14 amino acids. CDR3 amino acids: CASSSRGAYQPQHF. DNA for the CDR3: TGTGCCAGCTCGAGCAGGGGCGCATATCAGCCCCAGCATTTT.

This clonotype was observed many times. The chain recombines TRBV19 with TRBJ1-5; no clear D. The CDR3 covers 14 residues. The germline V gene encodes CDR1 LNHDA and CDR2 SQIVND (reference sequence). V shed 4 bases and J shed 5 bases, with 12 bases lying between them. The CDR3 nucleotides are TGTGCCAGTAGTAAACCGACCGAAGATCAGCCCCAGCATTTT. The encoded protein is CASSKPTEDQPQHF. The full variable domain, with the rest looked up from reference TRBV19 and TRBJ1-5, is DGGITQSPKYLFRKEGQNVTLSCEQNLNHDAMYWYRQDPGQGLRLIYYSQIVNDFQKGDIAEGYSVSREKKESFPLTVTSAQKNPTAFYLCASSKPTEDQPQHFGDGTRLSIL.

The V gene is TRBV18, the J gene TRBJ2-7, with D perhaps being TRBD1 or TRBD2 (5 bases each). Germline V gene sequence: CDR1 KGHSH, CDR2 LQKENI. The CDR3 consists of 16 residues. Trimming pared 0 bases from V and 7 bases from J, leaving 19 bases between. DNA for the CDR3: TGTGCCAGCTCACCACCCCTCGGGACCTCAGGTGGGGAGCAGTACTTC. Translated, it gives CASSPPLGTSGGEQYF.

The chain uses TRBV2 and TRBJ2-5; D may be TRBD1 (6 bases). CDR1 and CDR2 from the germline V gene are SNHLY and FYNNEI. V lost 5 bases to trimming and J lost 2 bases, with 15 bases between them. The CDR3 is made up of 15 amino acids. The chain's CDR3 is CASSLGQFLQETQYF. For the CDR3, the DNA is TGTGCCAGCAGTCTCGGACAGTTCCTTCAAGAGACCCAGTACTTC.

This clonotype was recorded once. The chain recombines TRBV5-1 with TRBJ2-1; 8 positions match TRBD2. The CDR3 sequence is 14 residues long. V shed 2 bases and J 2 bases; nucleotides not matched to a gene: 0. Germline V gene sequence: CDR1 SGHRS, CDR2 YFSETQ. DNA of the CDR3: TGCGCCAGCAGCTTCGGGGGGGCCTACAATGAGCAGTTCTTC. This encodes CASSFGGAYNEQFF.

A few counts support this clonotype. The genes are TRBV20-1 and TRBJ1-1; no clear D. Trimming removed 7 bases at V and 4 bases at J, with 10 bases between. Germline values: CDR1 DFQATT, CDR2 SNEGSKA (reference sequence). The CDR3 has 11 residues. CDR3 amino acids: CSGEEGTEAFF. For the CDR3, the DNA is TGCAGTGGAGAGGAGGGCACTGAAGCTTTCTTT.

This clonotype occurred many times. The chain uses TRBV7-2 and TRBJ2-3; 7 bases align to TRBD2. Trimming took 0 bases from V and 5 from J; bases not matched to a gene: 2. The CDR3 sequence is 14 residues long. CDR1 and CDR2 (germline): SGHTA, FQGNSA. The CDR3 DNA is TGTGCCAGCAGCTTAGCCCGGGGGGTAGATACGCAGTATTTT. It yields the protein CASSLARGVDTQYF.

The rearrangement uses TRBV5-5 and TRBJ2-3, with D unresolved. Trimming pared 2 bases from V and 0 bases from J, leaving 16 bases between. This CDR3 region has 17 residues. The V gene's germline CDR1 is SGHKS and CDR2 YYEKEE (reference sequence). CDR3: CASSFWLATPSTDTQYF. The CDR3 nucleotides read TGTGCCAGCAGCTTTTGGCTGGCCACACCTAGCACAGATACGCAGTATTTT.

In this sample, this clonotype turned up a few times. V usage is TRBV7-6 and J usage is TRBJ1-5; tentatively, D is TRBD1 (6 bases). The CDR3 extends over 16 amino acids. Germline V gene lookup returns CDR1 SGHVS and CDR2 FNYEAQ. Trimming took off 5 bases at V and 4 bases at J, with 18 bases between the two ends. The CDR3 loop is CASSLGWAGQNQPQHF. The CDR3 region has the DNA TGTGCCAGCAGCCTAGGGTGGGCAGGACAGAATCAGCCCCAGCATTTT.

This clonotype was observed a few times. The junction does not match germline at one end; this may be a read error. The rearrangement uses TRBV7-2 and TRBJ2-3; no reliable D call. The CDR3 spans 13 residues. CDR1 is SGHTA and CDR2 is FQGNSA in the germline V gene. The CDR3 region is CASSFRNTYTQYF. In DNA, the CDR3 is TGTGCCAGCAGCTTCCGGAACACATATACGCAGTATTTT.

This clonotype was counted ten times or more. The rearrangement uses TRBV7-2 and TRBJ2-5; 8 bases are a match to TRBD1. The CDR3 has 13 residues. The J segment lost 7 bases and the V segment lost 3 bases, leaving 4 bases of the junction unmatched. Germline assignment: CDR1 SGHTA and CDR2 FQGNSA. CDR3 protein: CASSFRDRSTQYF. The CDR3 DNA is TGTGCCAGCAGCTTCCGGGACAGGTCGACCCAGTACTTC.

Points on this clonotype: A read error may be the cause here, since a much bigger clone is one base away. The chain couples TRBV7-8 to TRBJ2-7; the D gene could be TRBD1 or TRBD2 (5 bases each). The germline V gene has CDR1 SGHVS and CDR2 FQNEAQ. V was cut by 11 bases and J by 6 bases, with 32 bases left in between. This CDR3 contains 17 residues. This CDR3 reads CAGQNKDWADIRGEQYF. CDR3 in DNA: TGTGCCGGCCAAAATAAGGACTGGGCGGACATAAGGGGCGAGCAGTACTTC.

Ten or more counts support this clonotype. The chain uses TRBV7-9 and TRBJ2-7, with TRBD1 matching over 11 bases. This CDR3 spans 14 amino acids. V dropped 6 bases and J dropped 4; count of bases not matched to a gene: 5. CDR1 and CDR2 from the germline V gene are SEHNR and FQNEAQ (reference sequence). CDR3 amino acids: CASSHRDRGYEQYF. CDR3 DNA: TGTGCCAGCAGTCACCGGGACAGGGGGTACGAGCAGTACTTC.

The chain is built from TRBV15 and TRBJ2-1; D gene uncertain. The CDR3 contains 15 residues. The V end was cut by 0 bases, the J end by 4 bases, with 10 bases between. CDR1 and CDR2 from the germline V gene are LNHNV and YYDKDF (reference sequence). The CDR3 DNA reads as TGTGCCACCAGCAGAGATTTTCAGGTGTACAATGAGCAGTTCTTC. Translation gives CATSRDFQVYNEQFF.